This T cell receptor (beta chain) was sequenced in a study of somatic mutations in cytotoxic T cells in rheumatoid arthritis (dated by TCRdb to 2017 to 2019). Concerning the study at large: Some V beta antibody-stained T-cell populations were flow-sorted on a FACSAria II or Sony SH800 at nearly 100% purity, and sorted V beta1+ cells also underwent TCRB sequencing. TCRB deep sequencing covered approximately 64 patients with rheumatoid arthritis along with 20 healthy controls. Median age was essentially the same in the patient group and the control group. Whether expanded CD8+ T-cell clones in untreated, newly diagnosed rheumatoid arthritis carry somatic mutations was the study question, and clonality was characterized with TCRB deep sequencing. Study-wide conclusions, independent of this receptor: No adjustment for multiple comparisons was made for the slight TRBV07 underrepresentation in patients. It was unknown which antigens the expanded CD8+ clones targeted, and their absence from virus-specific databases did not exclude viral specificity. CD8+ T-cell clonality did not differ significantly between rheumatoid arthritis patients and age-matched healthy controls. CD8+ clonality increased with age in patients (Spearman r of about 0.49) but not in healthy controls. Several identical CD8+ TCRB sequences were found in both blood and synovial fluid, and in 8 of 65 patients the largest CD8+ clone exceeded 20% of CD8+ cells.

A single count supports this clone. The specificity of this receptor is unknown. No base quality information exists; no much larger clone differs at one position. Genomic DNA underwent TCRB CDR3 sequencing using the immunoSEQ assay. The authors' analysis ran thus. Only productive TCRB rearrangements were included in the analyses. A clone was defined by a unique TCRB CDR3 sequence, and clonality was computed as a productive clonality index based on Shannon entropy. Repertoire overlap between two samples was calculated from the template counts of each clone relative to total templates per sample. V-gene usage measured by flow cytometry correlated with TCRB sequencing V-gene usage, with a Spearman r of roughly 0.55. In its TCRdb copy, this immuneACCESS table keeps in-frame sequences only and misses some clones. Where compared with another copy, unresolved V genes explain less than half of these, and the others have no known cause. For V, J and clone size, that table is used; D and trimming come from the DNA. This sample gives about 27,000 clones in total; roughly 69% of them show up just once. The ten largest clonotypes hold roughly 8.9% of the sample.

V loses 8 bases, J loses 4 bases, and the germline ends lie 20 bases apart. The CDR3 runs 15 amino acids, cysteine and phenylalanine included. This entry keeps only the CDR3 DNA: 45 bases, framed from base 1. CDR1 and CDR2, per the germline V gene, are MGHDK and SYGVNS. The approximately 20 healthy controls were blood donors whose buffy coats were used; they had a median age of approximately 59 years (range about 21-75), and less than 60% were female. On an AutoMACS, CD4+ and CD8+ cells were isolated via positive magnetic bead selection, and their purity was verified by flow cytometry. Isolation of peripheral blood mononuclear cells was done through Ficoll-Paque PLUS density gradient separation. Nucleospin Tissue or Tissue XS kits were used to extract DNA from CD4-enriched, CD8-enriched or PBMC samples, and a Qubit 2.0 fluorometer was used for quantification.

The clonotype comes from a woman under 30 in good health. The sample consisted of CD8+ T cells sorted from blood. The sequence joins TRBV25-1 to TRBJ1-2; TRBD1 might be the D gene, on 5 matching bases. The sequence in DNA is TGTGCCAGCCTTGGAAGGACAACTGTAAGCTATGGCTACACCTTC. Its translation is CASLGRTTVSYGYTF.